The 30 T cell receptor beta chains below come from one sample, sequenced in a study of control samples from healthy donors and cancer patients. Sequenced by immunoSEQ multiplex PCR; TCRdb stores in-frame clones only, minus some. The data hold tens of thousands of clones, with 65% to 90% observed a single time. Sequenced sample: PBMCs. The receptors were gathered from a man aged 60-69 years with head and neck cancer.

The chain links TRBV10-3 to TRBJ1-1; 9 bases fit TRBD1. The germline V gene has CDR1 ENHRY and CDR2 SYGVKD. The CDR3 runs 15 residues. Trimming took 3 bases from V and 4 from J; bases not matched to a gene: 6. CDR3 residues: CAISDPDRGPTEAFF. The DNA for the CDR3 is TGTGCCATCAGTGACCCGGACAGGGGCCCCACTGAAGCTTTCTTT.

The chain combines TRBV12-5 with TRBJ1-2, with unresolved D. The CDR3 covers 14 residues. V gave up 3 bases and J gave up 3 bases, with 11 bases separating them. From germline, CDR1 is LGHNT and CDR2 FRNRAP. The CDR3 DNA is TGTGCTAGTGGTTTCTTAACACAAGACTATGGCTACACCTTC. Amino acids: CASGFLTQDYGYTF.

The chain employs TRBV7-9 and TRBJ2-1; D may be TRBD2 (5 bases). V lost 6 bases and J lost 0, with 15 bases in between. Germline CDR1 SEHNR, CDR2 FQNEAQ (reference sequence). The CDR3 extends over 16 amino acids. As DNA, the CDR3 is TGTGCCAGCAGAGGCCGTTCGGGGAGCTCCTACAATGAGCAGTTCTTC. Amino acid sequence: CASRGRSGSSYNEQFF.

V and J are TRBV7-8 and TRBJ1-6; D is perhaps TRBD1 (6 bases). The CDR3 covers 15 residues. CDR1 SGHVS and CDR2 FQNEAQ come from the germline V gene. V was trimmed by 8 bases and J by 5 bases, leaving 16 bases between them. As DNA, the CDR3 is TGTGCCAGCCGGTTGAAAGGGGGGGATAATTCACCCCTCCACTTT. Translating gives CASRLKGGDNSPLHF.

The V and J genes are TRBV20-1 and TRBJ2-7; perhaps TRBD2 as D (6 bases). CDR3 length: 12 residues. Trimming took off 3 bases at V and 5 bases at J, with 11 bases between the two ends. Germline values: CDR1 DFQATT, CDR2 SNEGSKA (reference sequence). The CDR3 DNA is TGCAGTGCTAGTAAGGAGGGTGACGAGCAGTACTTC. It encodes CSASKEGDEQYF.

The chain carries TRBV11-2 and TRBJ1-2; D unclear. The germline V gene has CDR1 SGHAT and CDR2 FQNNGV. The CDR3 consists of 16 residues. Trimming removed 0 bases at V and 7 bases at J, with 18 bases between. Written as DNA, the CDR3 is TGTGCCAGCAGCTTAGAGCCCGCAGTACGGTCGGGTGGCTACACCTTC. The encoded protein is CASSLEPAVRSGGYTF.

The genes are TRBV12-5 and TRBJ2-1; TRBD2 matches at 7 bases. After removal of 6 bases from V and 7 bases from J, the junction contained 15 bases not matched to a gene. Germline-derived CDR1 and CDR2 are LGHNT and FRNRAP. CDR3 length: 16 residues. The CDR3 loop is CASGPEAGMRKNEQFF. The CDR3, as DNA: TGTGCTAGTGGGCCCGAAGCGGGGATGCGGAAGAATGAGCAGTTCTTC.

The chain uses TRBV19 and TRBJ1-1; D is perhaps TRBD1 (6 bases). With 5 bases removed from V and 1 base from J, the gap between germline ends came to 14 bases. The CDR3 runs 15 residues. Germline-derived CDR1 and CDR2 are LNHDA and SQIVND (reference sequence). This chain's CDR3 is CASSGRWGQNTEAFF. In DNA form, the CDR3 reads TGTGCCAGTAGTGGACGGTGGGGGCAGAACACTGAAGCTTTCTTT.

The V call is TRBV4-2, the J call TRBJ2-3; TRBD2 might be the D (6 bases). The V end was cut by 1 base, the J end by 6 bases, with 14 bases between. The CDR3 covers 15 residues. CDR1 is LGHNA and CDR2 is YNFKEQ in the germline V gene. In DNA form, the CDR3 reads TGTGCCAGCAGCCAAGGGGTACGGGGGACGGATACGCAGTATTTT. This encodes CASSQGVRGTDTQYF.

The rearrangement links TRBV2 to TRBJ2-1; the match to TRBD2 covers 7 bases. V lost 6 bases and J lost 5; bases outside the gene matches: 10. Per the germline V gene, CDR1 is SNHLY and CDR2 is FYNNEI. The CDR3 has 15 amino acids. CDR3 sequence (DNA): TGTGCCAGCAGAATAATAACCAGCGGGGACAATGAGCAGTTCTTC. The encoded protein is CASRIITSGDNEQFF. The whole variable domain, filled in from reference TRBV2 and TRBJ2-1, reads EPEVTQTPSHQVTQMGQEVILRCVPISNHLYFYWYRQILGQKVEFLVSFYNNEISEKSEIFDDQFSVERPDGSNFTLKIRSTKLEDSAMYFCASRIITSGDNEQFFGPGTRLTVL.

This CDR3 is CASSTGTGTTDTQYF. The CDR3 DNA is TGTGCCAGCAGTACCGGGACAGGGACCACAGATACGCAGTATTTT. The V gene is TRBV6-4, the J gene TRBJ2-3, with TRBD1 identical over 9 bases. Per germline, CDR1 MRHNA and CDR2 SNTAGT. The V gene end was trimmed by 5 bases and the J gene end by 2 bases; junction bases not matched to a gene: 5. The CDR3 is made up of 15 amino acids.

The rearrangement uses TRBV2 and TRBJ2-3; TRBD2 matches at 13 bases. Trimming cost V 5 bases and J 2 bases; bases outside gene matches: 4. This CDR3 region has 16 residues. From germline, CDR1 is SNHLY and CDR2 FYNNEI. The CDR3 DNA is TGTGCCAGCAGTCCCGGGACTAGCGGGACCACAGATACGCAGTATTTT. This codes for CASSPGTSGTTDTQYF.

The J gene is TRBJ1-5, the V gene TRBV5-5, with D possibly being TRBD1 (5 bases). Trimming took off 5 bases at V and 5 bases at J, with 14 bases between the two ends. The germline V gene encodes CDR1 SGHKS and CDR2 YYEKEE (reference sequence). This CDR3 has 14 residues. CDR3 nucleotide sequence: TGTGCCAGCAGGAGCGCAGGGTGGGATCAGCCCCAGCATTTT. Protein: CASRSAGWDQPQHF.

The chain links TRBV18 to TRBJ2-3; no clear D. Germline loops: CDR1 KGHSH, CDR2 LQKENI. The V end was cut by 2 bases, the J end by 4 bases, with 10 bases between. This CDR3 region has 14 residues. CDR3 amino acids: CASSPYSSPDTQYF. CDR3 bases: TGTGCCAGCTCACCATACTCAAGCCCAGATACGCAGTATTTT.

The CDR3 here is CASSVAAGGPEQYF. CDR3 DNA: TGTGCCAGCAGTGTAGCGGCGGGAGGGCCGGAGCAGTACTTC. The V gene is TRBV2, the J gene TRBJ2-7, with 9 positions matching TRBD2. V lost 4 bases to trimming and J lost 7 bases; unmatched junction nucleotides: 8. CDR1 and CDR2 (germline): SNHLY, FYNNEI. The CDR3 has 14 residues.

This clone was seen only a few times. This rearrangement joins TRBV27 to TRBJ2-3; TRBD2 matches 13 bases. After removal of 8 bases from V and 2 bases from J, the junction contained 7 bases not matched to a gene. The CDR3 contains 16 residues. Germline CDR1 reads MNHEY; CDR2 reads SMNVEV (reference sequence). The CDR3 reads CASGEGLAGLTDTQYF. In DNA form, the CDR3 reads TGTGCCAGCGGGGAGGGACTAGCGGGACTCACAGATACGCAGTATTTT.

The rearrangement joins TRBV19 to TRBJ2-5, with 12 bases aligning to TRBD1. The CDR3 totals 15 residues. V was pared by 5 bases and J by 7 bases, with 8 bases of the junction left unmatched. From germline, CDR1 is LNHDA and CDR2 SQIVND (reference sequence). This CDR3 is CASSPGQGAFGTQYF. The CDR3 DNA sequence: TGTGCCAGTAGTCCGGGACAGGGGGCTTTCGGGACCCAGTACTTC.

This clone has just a few counts. The CDR3: CASSQDGASNSPLHF. CDR3 DNA sequence: TGTGCCAGCAGCCAAGATGGGGCCAGCAATTCACCCCTCCACTTT. This chain links TRBV3-1 (or the pseudogene TRBV3-2) with TRBJ1-6; D perhaps matches TRBD1 (5 bases). In germline, CDR1 is LGHDT, CDR2 YNNKEL (reference sequence). The germline V and J ends were trimmed by 0 bases and 7 bases, with 10 bases remaining between them. This CDR3 region has 15 residues.

The rearrangement links TRBV9 to TRBJ1-5, with TRBD1 matching over 9 bases. This CDR3 comprises 15 residues. Germline V CDR1 and CDR2: SGDLS, YYNGEE. V shed 3 bases, J shed 7 bases, and the junction held 8 bases outside the gene matches. The CDR3 spells CASSGPGQGFQPQHF. CDR3 bases: TGTGCCAGCAGCGGCCCGGGACAGGGTTTCCAGCCCCAGCATTTT.

This chain connects TRBV5-1 to TRBJ1-2; D possibly corresponds to TRBD1 (5 bases). Trimming removed 0 bases from V and 2 bases from J, with 8 bases in between. This CDR3 is built from 14 residues. Germline V gives CDR1 SGHRS, CDR2 YFSETQ. CDR3 in amino acids: CASSLGQSNYGYTF. In DNA, the CDR3 is TGCGCCAGCAGCTTGGGACAGAGCAACTATGGCTACACCTTC.

The CDR3, as DNA: TGTGCCACCAACCCCCAAGGGGAGACCCAGTACTTC. Its protein product is CATNPQGETQYF. The chain combines TRBV2 with TRBJ2-5; D is unresolved. Germline assignment: CDR1 SNHLY and CDR2 FYNNEI. This CDR3 contains 12 residues. V lost 10 bases and J 5 bases, leaving 14 bases between the germline ends.

V usage is TRBV28 and J usage is TRBJ2-7; TRBD2 matches at 7 bases. CDR1 and CDR2 from the germline V gene are MDHEN and SYDVKM. This CDR3 has 17 amino acids. The trim removed 2 bases at V and 2 bases at J, leaving 12 bases unmatched. The CDR3 bases are TGTGCCAGCAGTTTAGGGGGGGGTACTAGTCTCCCCTACGAGCAGTACTTC. This gives the protein CASSLGGGTSLPYEQYF. Supplemented by reference TRBV28 and TRBJ2-7, the full variable domain reads DVKVTQSSRYLVKRTGEKVFLECVQDMDHENMFWYRQDPGLGLRLIYFSYDVKMKEKGDIPEGYSVSREKKERFSLILESASTNQTSMYLCASSLGGGTSLPYEQYFGPGTRLTVT.

This clone has only a few counts. The chain recombines TRBV6-5 with TRBJ1-5; D gene ambiguous. Per the germline V gene, CDR1 is MNHEY and CDR2 is SVGAGI. The CDR3 spans 15 residues. The V gene lost 6 bases and the J gene lost 15 bases, with 27 bases spanning the gap. As DNA, the CDR3 is TGTGCCAGCAGCCATCTCGATTCTCCCCGTCTGGCTTGGCATTTT. Its translation is CASSHLDSPRLAWHF.

The chain recombines TRBV28 with TRBJ1-2; D is uncertain. This CDR3 contains 12 residues. Trimming stripped 3 bases from V and 8 bases from J, with 10 bases between. CDR1 MDHEN and CDR2 SYDVKM come from the germline V gene. The CDR3 protein is CASSLQFGGYTF. CDR3 bases: TGTGCCAGCAGTTTGCAGTTCGGCGGCTACACCTTC.

This clone occurred once. The chain combines TRBV18 with TRBJ2-5, with 9 bases identical to TRBD2. The germline CDR1 and CDR2 sequences are KGHSH and LQKENI. The V segment lost 1 base and the J segment 1 base; nucleotides outside the gene matches: 7. The CDR3 loop spans 17 amino acids. The CDR3 reads CASSPRVGAGGQETQYF. In nucleotides, the CDR3 is TGTGCCAGCTCACCACGGGTTGGAGCGGGGGGCCAAGAGACCCAGTACTTC. The complete variable domain, with remaining parts taken from reference TRBV18 and TRBJ2-5, reads NAGVMQNPRHLVRRRGQEARLRCSPMKGHSHVYWYRQLPEEGLKFMVYLQKENIIDESGMPKERFSAEFPKEGPSILRIQQVVRGDSAAYFCASSPRVGAGGQETQYFGPGTRLLVL.

The V call is TRBV29-1, the J call TRBJ2-2; D is uncertain. This CDR3 spans 11 amino acids. The V gene's germline CDR1 is SQVTM and CDR2 ANQGSEA. V gave up 0 bases and J gave up 7 bases, with 3 bases separating them. The CDR3 coding sequence is TGCAGCGTTGAAGATCTCGGGGAGCTGTTTTTT. Amino acid sequence: CSVEDLGELFF.

The V gene is TRBV9, the J gene TRBJ1-4; TRBD1 is a possible D gene (6 bases). Germline CDR1 is SGDLS and CDR2 is YYNGEE. CDR3 length equals 16 residues. The V end lost 4 bases, the J end lost 0 bases, and 13 bases lay between the germline ends. The CDR3 nucleotides read TGTGCCAGCAGCATACAGGGTTCCGCAACTAATGAAAAACTGTTTTTT. This sequence encodes CASSIQGSATNEKLFF.

Details on this clone: An end of the junction does not agree with germline; a read error may underlie this. The V and J genes are TRBV6-5 and TRBJ2-5, with a weak D call TRBD1 (6 bases). Germline CDR1 is MNHEY and CDR2 is SVGAGI. The CDR3 is 14 residues long. CDR3 sequence: CASTYRDVQETQYF. In nucleotides, the CDR3 is TGTGCCAGCACTTACAGGGACGTACAAGAGACCCAGTACTTC.

There are a few counts of this clone. The gene calls are TRBV28 and TRBJ2-7, with TRBD1 matching over 10 bases. The germline CDR1 and CDR2 sequences are MDHEN and SYDVKM. Trimming took 0 bases from V and 8 from J; bases not matched to a gene: 7. CDR3 size: 15 residues. The CDR3 coding sequence is TGTGCCAGCAGTTTATGGACAGGGGGCGGCCGGAAGCAGTACTTC. Encoded protein: CASSLWTGGGRKQYF.

The chain couples TRBV7-2 to TRBJ1-2; no definite D call. The CDR3 is 14 amino acids. The germline CDR1 and CDR2 sequences are SGHTA and FQGNSA. V was trimmed by 1 base and J by 8 bases, leaving 14 bases between them. CDR3 bases: TGTGCCAGCAGCTTAGGCAGGTGGATTGGCGGCTACACCTTC. Translated, it gives CASSLGRWIGGYTF. The variable domain in full, with the rest retrieved from reference TRBV7-2 and TRBJ1-2, is GAGVSQSPSNKVTEKGKDVELRCDPISGHTALYWYRQSLGQGLEFLIYFQGNSAPDKSGLPSDRFSAERTGGSVSTLTIQRTQQEDSAVYLCASSLGRWIGGYTFGSGTRLTVV.